The subject of this entry is one T cell receptor beta chain. The researchers put some 200,000 CFSE-labeled responder cells into plates with some 200,000 irradiated, violet-dye-labeled stimulator cells. Data came from immunoSEQ multiplex PCR; TCRdb stores just in-frame clones and leaves some out. The profile shows tens of thousands of clones, about 33% of them singletons. The data originate from a study of graft-versus-host responses after intestinal transplantation. Study context: Tacrolimus plus steroids were given to all recipients for approximately 3 years, preceded by anti-thymocyte globulin induction.

General study results and limits: Recipient marrow harbored GvH clones, some of which surfaced first in ileum or blood.

Germline values: CDR1 MGHRA, CDR2 YSYEKL. V was pared by 6 bases and J by 3 bases, with 9 bases of the junction left unmatched. The CDR3 extends over 15 amino acids. This sample comprised alloreactive CD8+ T cells from a mixed lymphocyte reaction culture, obtained before intestinal transplant. As for subset: CFSE-low proliferating T cells sorted from roughly six-day pre-transplant mixed lymphocyte reaction (GvH or HvG direction). The rearrangement links TRBV4-1 to TRBJ2-7, with 9 bases fitting TRBD1. The sequence was obtained from a human patient who received an intestinal transplant. The CDR3 region is CASRPIWTGVYEQYF. The CDR3 nucleotides read TGCGCCAGCAGACCTATTTGGACAGGGGTCTACGAGCAGTACTTC.